The rows below give T cell receptor beta chains drawn from one sample of a study of T cells after yellow fever vaccination. TCRdb fed the 5' RACE reads into MiXCR, producing one record per CDR3 protein. There are 250,000 to 350,000 distinct CDR3 sequences in the sample; around 6.8% occur only once, and over 15% lies in the top ten. This sample comprised PBMCs, obtained around 45 days after the first yellow fever vaccination. These receptors all stem from a man between 18 and 35 years old who received the YFV17D yellow fever vaccine. CDR3s include the opening cysteine and the closing phenylalanine or tryptophan. Size tells how often a clone was seen (once, few, many) or the class of an expanded clone, and some rows leave it out.

V: TRBV20-1; size: many; J: TRBJ1-5; CDR3: CSAMGDTVLPQHF
V: TRBV14; size: -; J: TRBJ2-1; CDR3: CASSQESTLVEQFF
V: TRBV7-6; size: many; J: TRBJ1-4; CDR3: CASSSTGGLNEKLFF
V: TRBV5-4; size: -; J: TRBJ1-1; CDR3: CASSFGDLGNTEAFF
V: TRBV7-9; size: many; J: TRBJ2-2; CDR3: CASSGGPPASGGAVHTGELFF
V: TRBV4-2; size: few; J: TRBJ2-1; CDR3: CASSQSLLGPTYNEQFF
V: TRBV5-5; size: many; J: TRBJ1-2; CDR3: CASGMTAKIYGYTF
V: TRBV7-2; size: few; J: TRBJ2-4; CDR3: CASSFLEAKNIQYF
V: TRBV2; size: -; J: TRBJ1-2; CDR3: CASSKRGSDDGYTF
V: TRBV15; size: -; J: TRBJ2-5; CDR3: CATSWGDTGAGETQYF
V: TRBV27; size: few; J: TRBJ2-1; CDR3: CASSLVAAAIEQFF
V: TRBV20-1; size: few; J: TRBJ1-6; CDR3: CSAFSGTGTNSPLHF
V: TRBV6-1; size: -; J: TRBJ1-1; CDR3: CASRADRAGTEPFF
V: TRBV5-1; size: -; J: TRBJ1-5; CDR3: CASSLTGERGQPQHF
V: TRBV20-1; size: many; J: TRBJ2-3; CDR3: CSAGEIVTDTQYF
V: TRBV7-6; size: many; J: TRBJ2-6; CDR3: CASSLMISGTGANVLTF
V: TRBV7-3; size: few; J: TRBJ1-1; CDR3: CASSLLPGRTEAFF
V: TRBV2; size: -; J: TRBJ2-5; CDR3: CASSEGKAGGLSETQYF
V: TRBV12-3/TRBV12-4; size: few; J: TRBJ2-7; CDR3: CASSEKGGSYEQYF
V: TRBV5-1; size: many; J: TRBJ2-7; CDR3: CASSLGAGQELYEQYF
V: TRBV10-3; size: many; J: TRBJ2-2; CDR3: CAVGTGINTGELFF
V: TRBV4-1; size: few; J: TRBJ1-5; CDR3: CASSQDWGNQPQHF
V: TRBV7-9; size: few; J: TRBJ1-1; CDR3: CASSESHQANTEAFF
V: TRBV24-1; size: few; J: TRBJ2-3; CDR3: CATSDPAERGTDTQYF
V: TRBV5-1; size: few; J: TRBJ2-2; CDR3: CASSWAPGQGNTGELFF